These 23 T cell receptor beta chains share one sample of origin, sequenced in a study of blood T cell repertoires in COVID-19. TCRdb keeps only in-frame clones here, not all; method: immunoSEQ multiplex PCR. This table holds 90,000 or so clones, roughly nine tenths found once. Sequencing used peripheral blood. The receptors shown here come from a woman aged 70 to 79 with acute or convalescent COVID-19.

The chain links TRBV18 to TRBJ1-1; 7 bases are a match to TRBD1. V gave up 4 bases and J gave up 5 bases; unmatched junction bases: 10. This CDR3 has 15 amino acids. Germline V lookup: CDR1 KGHSH, CDR2 LQKENI. Written as DNA, the CDR3 is TGTGCCAGCTCACTAGATAGGGGGCTGGGGACTGAAGCTTTCTTT. It codes for CASSLDRGLGTEAFF.

The J gene is TRBJ1-6, the V gene TRBV6-5, with D maybe TRBD1 (5 bases). CDR1 and CDR2 from the germline V gene are MNHEY and SVGAGI. Trimming took 2 bases from V and 5 from J, leaving 13 bases between them. This CDR3 comprises 16 residues. Here the CDR3 reads CASSYGGGGDNSPLHF. CDR3 nucleotide sequence: TGTGCCAGCAGTTACGGGGGAGGAGGGGATAATTCACCCCTCCACTTT.

The chain recombines TRBV4-1 with TRBJ1-1; 8 positions match TRBD1. Germline V gene sequence: CDR1 MGHRA, CDR2 YSYEKL. CDR3 size: 15 residues. V trimming: 1 base; J trimming: 7 bases; junction bases outside the gene matches: 8. The CDR3 reads CASSQGLRGPGEAFF. CDR3 nucleotides: TGCGCCAGCAGCCAAGGCCTCAGGGGGCCGGGTGAAGCTTTCTTT.

V and J are TRBV5-4 and TRBJ1-1; TRBD1 matches at 8 bases. The J segment lost 10 bases and the V segment lost 4 bases, leaving 18 bases of the junction unmatched. Germline-derived CDR1 and CDR2 are SGHNT and YYREEE (reference sequence). This CDR3 contains 16 residues. The CDR3 here is CASSRSSGQAVSGAFF. The CDR3 DNA sequence: TGTGCCAGCAGCAGATCCTCGGGACAGGCTGTTTCGGGAGCTTTCTTT.

V gene TRBV2 combines with J gene TRBJ1-3, with 11 bases fitting TRBD1. This CDR3 comprises 17 residues. V was clipped by 8 bases and J by 4 bases; unmatched bases: 13. Germline V gene sequence: CDR1 SNHLY, CDR2 FYNNEI. The CDR3 loop reads CASRGTGGTAAGNTIYF. In nucleotides, the CDR3 is TGTGCCAGCCGAGGGACAGGGGGTACGGCGGCGGGAAACACCATATATTTT. Full variable domain (rest looked up from reference TRBV2 and TRBJ1-3): EPEVTQTPSHQVTQMGQEVILRCVPISNHLYFYWYRQILGQKVEFLVSFYNNEISEKSEIFDDQFSVERPDGSNFTLKIRSTKLEDSAMYFCASRGTGGTAAGNTIYFGEGSWLTVV.

V gene TRBV5-4 combines with J gene TRBJ1-1; 7 bases match TRBD1. This CDR3 has 15 amino acids. The germline V gene encodes CDR1 SGHNT and CDR2 YYREEE (reference sequence). The ends lost 0 bases at V and 1 base at J; junction bases unmatched: 3. CDR3 sequence reads: CASSLEGQRNTEAFF. The CDR3 DNA reads as TGTGCCAGCAGCTTGGAGGGACAGCGGAACACTGAAGCTTTCTTT.

This clone has a single count. The rearrangement links TRBV4-1 to TRBJ2-1; TRBD2 aligns across 7 bases. V shed 0 bases and J 8 bases; nucleotides not matched to a gene: 4. In germline, CDR1 is MGHRA, CDR2 YSYEKL. CDR3 size: 14 residues. CDR3 in DNA: TGCGCCAGCAGCCAAGATTCAGGGAGGGATGAGCAGTTCTTC. Protein product: CASSQDSGRDEQFF.

The chain employs TRBV6-1 and TRBJ1-5, with no clear D. Germline V CDR1 and CDR2: MNHNS, SASEGT. V dropped 2 bases and J dropped 6 bases, with 14 bases sitting between them. This CDR3 region has 15 residues. For the CDR3, the DNA is TGTGCCAGCAGTGAATTCCGGTCGGCGGGTCAGCCCCAGCATTTT. This gives the protein CASSEFRSAGQPQHF.

DNA of the CDR3: TGTGCCAGTAGTATTAGTGGGACTCTGTACTTC. It codes for CASSISGTLYF. The chain employs TRBV19 and TRBJ2-5, with D tentatively TRBD2 (6 bases). Germline-derived CDR1 and CDR2 are LNHDA and SQIVND (reference sequence). V was pared by 3 bases and J by 13 bases, with 12 bases between. This CDR3 region has 11 residues. The full variable domain, in which reference TRBV19 and TRBJ2-5 provide the parts outside the CDR3, is DGGITQSPKYLFRKEGQNVTLSCEQNLNHDAMYWYRQDPGQGLRLIYYSQIVNDFQKGDIAEGYSVSREKKESFPLTVTSAQKNPTAFYLCASSISGTLYFGPGTRLLVL.

This chain links TRBV10-2 with TRBJ2-7; D is perhaps TRBD2 (5 bases). V was pared by 3 bases and J by 0 bases, with 9 bases between. The length of the CDR3 is 14 residues. The germline gives CDR1 WSHSY, CDR2 SAAADI. The CDR3 sequence is CASSDRGRSYEQYF. The DNA of the CDR3 is TGCGCCAGCAGTGATAGAGGGCGCTCCTACGAGCAGTACTTC.

The J gene is TRBJ1-5, the V gene TRBV4-1, with 10 positions matching TRBD1. The V gene's germline CDR1 is MGHRA and CDR2 YSYEKL. The CDR3 has 17 residues. With 0 bases clipped from V and 2 bases from J, the junction kept 4 bases outside the gene matches. The CDR3, as DNA: TGCGCCAGCAGCCAAGATGGGACAGGGGCTGGCAATCAGCCCCAGCATTTT. This gives the protein CASSQDGTGAGNQPQHF.

The J gene is TRBJ1-1, the V gene TRBV18, with D unclear. V lost 3 bases and J lost 5, with 10 bases in between. The germline gives CDR1 KGHSH, CDR2 LQKENI. The CDR3 contains 13 residues. CDR3 protein: CASSPYGLTEAFF. The DNA for the CDR3 is TGTGCCAGCTCACCCTATGGGCTGACTGAAGCTTTCTTT.

The chain combines TRBV30 with TRBJ1-2; tentative D call: TRBD1 (5 bases). CDR3 size: 15 residues. Germline V gene lookup returns CDR1 GTSNPN and CDR2 SVGIG (reference sequence). V shed 2 bases and J shed 4 bases, with 17 bases lying between them. In DNA, the CDR3 is TGTGCCTGGAGTCCACCCCGGGGGGGAATCTATGGCTACACCTTC. It codes for CAWSPPRGGIYGYTF.

This clone was recorded only once. The chain is built from TRBV5-1 and TRBJ2-1, with 9 bases lining up with TRBD2. Trimming cost V 6 bases and J 15 bases; bases outside gene matches: 13. From germline, CDR1 is SGHRS and CDR2 YFSETQ. This CDR3 comprises 13 residues. The CDR3 spells CASNGGGGALLFF. The CDR3 DNA follows: TGCGCCAGCAATGGCGGGGGGGGCGCCTTACTGTTCTTC.

The rearrangement joins TRBV19 to TRBJ2-7, with TRBD2 identical over 11 bases. The CDR3 loop spans 16 amino acids. Germline-derived CDR1 and CDR2 are LNHDA and SQIVND (reference sequence). The ends lost 6 bases at V and 5 bases at J; junction bases unmatched: 12. In nucleotides, the CDR3 is TGTGCCAGTAGGGACTCTAGCGGGAGGAATATCCACGAGCAGTACTTC. Protein product: CASRDSSGRNIHEQYF.

The rearrangement links TRBV19 to TRBJ2-3, with D perhaps TRBD1 (6 bases). Between the trimmed V and J ends, which lost 9 bases and 3 bases, there was a span of 13 bases. Germline V CDR1 and CDR2: LNHDA, SQIVND (reference sequence). The CDR3 runs to 13 residues. CDR3: CASRQDSTDTQYF. CDR3 nucleotides: TGTGCCAGCAGACAGGATTCGACAGATACGCAGTATTTT.

The V call is TRBV7-9, the J call TRBJ2-2; a possible D gene is TRBD2 (5 bases). CDR3 length: 13 residues. Germline assignment: CDR1 SEHNR and CDR2 FQNEAQ (reference sequence). Trimming pared 6 bases from V and 8 bases from J, leaving 13 bases between. The CDR3 reads CASRGVVVGELFF. The DNA for the CDR3 is TGTGCCAGCAGGGGAGTTGTGGTGGGGGAGCTGTTTTTT.

The chain uses TRBV3-1 (or the pseudogene TRBV3-2) and TRBJ2-1, with 10 bases that match TRBD2. From germline, CDR1 is LGHDT and CDR2 YNNKEL (reference sequence). The CDR3 sequence is 17 residues long. After removal of 4 bases from V and 5 bases from J, the junction contained 11 bases not matched to a gene. CDR3 protein: CASSPTSGTTIHNEQFF. The CDR3 nucleotides read TGTGCCAGCAGCCCAACTAGCGGGACCACCATTCACAATGAGCAGTTCTTC.

V is TRBV30 and J is TRBJ1-1; D gene uncertain. The CDR3 has 15 residues. CDR1 GTSNPN and CDR2 SVGIG come from the germline V gene (reference sequence). The V end was cut by 3 bases, the J end by 4 bases, with 18 bases between. CDR3 in DNA: TGTGCCTGGAGGCCGAGGGTGCAGTCGGGCACTGAAGCTTTCTTT. Translating gives CAWRPRVQSGTEAFF. Full variable domain (rest looked up from reference TRBV30 and TRBJ1-1): SQTIHQWPATLVQPVGSPLSLECTVEGTSNPNLYWYRQAAGRGLQLLFYSVGIGQISSEVPQNLSASRPQDRQFILSSKKLLLSDSGFYLCAWRPRVQSGTEAFFGQGTRLTVV.

This chain uses TRBV7-2 with TRBJ2-1, with 10 bases lining up with TRBD2. With V trimmed by 3 bases and J by 10 bases, 6 bases remained unmatched. This CDR3 has 14 amino acids. In germline, CDR1 is SGHTA, CDR2 FQGNSA. The CDR3 DNA sequence: TGTGCCAGCAGCTTGGCTAGCGGGAGTCGCGAGCAGTTCTTC. Its translation: CASSLASGSREQFF.

V usage is TRBV19 and J usage is TRBJ1-1; possible D gene TRBD1, 5 bases. Per germline, CDR1 LNHDA and CDR2 SQIVND (reference sequence). With 3 bases removed from V and 4 bases from J, the gap between germline ends came to 15 bases. The CDR3 length is 15 residues. The CDR3 is CASSIRPGRSTEAFF. The CDR3 DNA reads as TGTGCCAGTAGTATCCGCCCAGGGCGGAGCACTGAAGCTTTCTTT.

This clone was recorded a few times. This chain links TRBV5-6 with TRBJ1-1, with a weak D call TRBD1 (6 bases). Germline CDR1 and CDR2: SGHDT and YYEEEE. V lost 5 bases, J lost 2 bases, and 13 bases lay in between. CDR3 length: 14 amino acids. As DNA, the CDR3 is TGTGCCAGCAGTTCCAGGGGACCAAACACTGAAGCTTTCTTT. Its translation is CASSSRGPNTEAFF.

The V and J genes are TRBV2 and TRBJ2-7; D remains ambiguous. V was trimmed by 8 bases and J by 4 bases, leaving 6 bases between them. Germline lookup yields CDR1 SNHLY and CDR2 FYNNEI. The CDR3 length is 10 residues. CDR3 DNA: TGTGCCAGCGCGAATTACGAGCAGTACTTC. This codes for CASANYEQYF.